This is a list of T cell receptor beta chains from one sample in a study of identical twins. Using its own MiXCR run on the 5' RACE reads, TCRdb lists one record per CDR3 protein. The sample lists 250,000 to 350,000 distinct CDR3 sequences, approximately 8.5% occurring once. The same sample was also used in a study of yellow fever vaccine responses in identical twins.

Sequenced sample: memory (CD45RO+) T cells sorted from blood. The receptor set was obtained from a woman in her late teens or twenties in good health. CDR3s include the opening cysteine and the closing phenylalanine or tryptophan. The order of the fields is CDR3 length, clone size, V gene, D gene, J gene, CDR3 protein, CDR3 DNA. A D gene is named only where the DNA matches it firmly. Rows give clone size only sometimes, using once, few, many, or a class for an expanded clone.

cdr3_length: 13
clone_size: many
v_call: TRBV29-1
d_call: TRBD1
j_call: TRBJ2-7
cdr3_aa: CSVGWAGGNEQYF
cdr3_nt: TGCAGCGTTGGTTGGGCAGGGGGTAACGAGCAGTACTTC

cdr3_length: 15
clone_size: many
v_call: TRBV6-5
d_call: -
j_call: TRBJ1-2
cdr3_aa: CASSYTSTGRNGYTF
cdr3_nt: TGTGCCAGCAGTTACACCTCGACAGGACGGAATGGCTACACCTTC

cdr3_length: 15
clone_size: many
v_call: TRBV20-1
d_call: TRBD2
j_call: TRBJ2-5
cdr3_aa: CSATRLAGVQETQYF
cdr3_nt: TGCAGTGCTACAAGACTAGCGGGGGTCCAAGAGACCCAGTACTTC

cdr3_length: 13
clone_size: many
v_call: TRBV6-5
d_call: -
j_call: TRBJ1-1
cdr3_aa: CASSWARNTEAFF
cdr3_nt: TGTGCCAGCAGTTGGGCTAGGAACACTGAAGCTTTCTTT

cdr3_length: 15
clone_size: many
v_call: TRBV6-1
d_call: -
j_call: TRBJ2-1
cdr3_aa: CASQSKRGTYNEQFF
cdr3_nt: TGTGCCAGCCAAAGTAAACGCGGCACCTACAATGAGCAGTTCTTC

cdr3_length: 15
clone_size: -
v_call: TRBV7-2
d_call: -
j_call: TRBJ2-2
cdr3_aa: CASSPIGTYTGELFF
cdr3_nt: TGTGCCAGCAGCCCCATAGGGACCTACACCGGGGAGCTGTTTTTT

cdr3_length: 12
clone_size: few
v_call: TRBV15
d_call: -
j_call: TRBJ1-2
cdr3_aa: CATSGRTGLHTF
cdr3_nt: TGTGCCACCAGCGGGAGAACAGGGTTACACACCTTC

cdr3_length: 14
clone_size: -
v_call: TRBV29-1
d_call: TRBD1
j_call: TRBJ2-3
cdr3_aa: CSVVRTGVTDTQYF
cdr3_nt: TGCAGCGTTGTTCGGACAGGGGTTACAGATACGCAGTATTTT

cdr3_length: 14
clone_size: many
v_call: TRBV12-3/TRBV12-4
d_call: -
j_call: TRBJ2-7
cdr3_aa: CASSTTGSLSEQYF
cdr3_nt: TGTGCCAGCAGCACTACCGGGAGTCTGAGCGAGCAGTACTTC

cdr3_length: 11
clone_size: -
v_call: TRBV28
d_call: -
j_call: TRBJ2-1
cdr3_aa: CASRDRNEQFF
cdr3_nt: TGTGCCAGCAGAGACAGAAATGAGCAGTTCTTC

cdr3_length: 14
clone_size: -
v_call: TRBV12-3/TRBV12-4
d_call: -
j_call: TRBJ2-7
cdr3_aa: CASRQGTGSYEQYF
cdr3_nt: TGTGCCAGCAGACAGGGAACGGGCTCCTACGAGCAGTACTTC

cdr3_length: 11
clone_size: few
v_call: TRBV6-1
d_call: -
j_call: TRBJ2-1
cdr3_aa: CASSSPGEQFF
cdr3_nt: TGTGCCAGCAGCTCCCCTGGTGAGCAGTTCTTC

cdr3_length: 14
clone_size: -
v_call: TRBV10-3
d_call: TRBD1
j_call: TRBJ2-5
cdr3_aa: CAISGTGQGETQYF
cdr3_nt: TGTGCCATCAGCGGGACAGGGCAGGGAGAGACCCAGTACTTC

cdr3_length: 12
clone_size: many
v_call: TRBV27
d_call: -
j_call: TRBJ1-4
cdr3_aa: CASSLFGEKLFF
cdr3_nt: TGTGCCAGCAGTTTATTTGGCGAAAAACTGTTTTTT

cdr3_length: 15
clone_size: few
v_call: TRBV7-2
d_call: -
j_call: TRBJ2-5
cdr3_aa: CASSLALGGDETQYF
cdr3_nt: TGTGCCAGCAGCTTAGCGCTCGGGGGCGACGAGACCCAGTACTTC

cdr3_length: 18
clone_size: -
v_call: TRBV4-1
d_call: -
j_call: TRBJ2-3
cdr3_aa: CASSQPIRRSQSTDTQYF
cdr3_nt: TGCGCCAGCAGCCAGCCCATCCGGAGGAGCCAAAGCACAGATACGCAGTATTTT